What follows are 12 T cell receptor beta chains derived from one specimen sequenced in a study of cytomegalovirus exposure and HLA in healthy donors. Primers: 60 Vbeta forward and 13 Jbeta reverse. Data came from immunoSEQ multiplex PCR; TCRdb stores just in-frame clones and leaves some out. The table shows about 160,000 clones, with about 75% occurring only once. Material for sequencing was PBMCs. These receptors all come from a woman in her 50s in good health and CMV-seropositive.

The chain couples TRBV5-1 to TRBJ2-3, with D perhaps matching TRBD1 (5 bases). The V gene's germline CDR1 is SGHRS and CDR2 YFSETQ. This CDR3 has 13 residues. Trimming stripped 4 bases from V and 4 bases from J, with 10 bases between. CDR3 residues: CASSTSGSDTQYF. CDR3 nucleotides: TGCGCCAGCAGCACCTCAGGGTCAGATACGCAGTATTTT.

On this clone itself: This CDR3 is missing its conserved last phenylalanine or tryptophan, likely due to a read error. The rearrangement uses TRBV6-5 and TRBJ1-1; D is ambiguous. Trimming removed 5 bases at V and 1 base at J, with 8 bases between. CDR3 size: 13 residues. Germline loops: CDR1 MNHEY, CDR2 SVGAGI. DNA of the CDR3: TGTGCCAGCAGTACGACACCGAACACTGAAGCTTTCGTT. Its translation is CASSTTPNTEAFV.

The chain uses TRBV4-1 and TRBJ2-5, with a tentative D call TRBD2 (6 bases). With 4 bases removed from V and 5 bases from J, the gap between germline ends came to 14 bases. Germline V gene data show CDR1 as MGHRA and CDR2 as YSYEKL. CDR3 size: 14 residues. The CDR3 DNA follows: TGCGCCAGCAGCCCCTCTAGGAGGGGCGAGACCCAGTACTTC. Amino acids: CASSPSRRGETQYF.

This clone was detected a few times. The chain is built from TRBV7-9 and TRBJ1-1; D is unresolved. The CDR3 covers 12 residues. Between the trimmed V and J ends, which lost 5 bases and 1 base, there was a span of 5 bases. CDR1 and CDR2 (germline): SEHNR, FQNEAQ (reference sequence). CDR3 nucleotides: TGTGCCAGCAGCGAACAGAACACTGAAGCTTTCTTT. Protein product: CASSEQNTEAFF.

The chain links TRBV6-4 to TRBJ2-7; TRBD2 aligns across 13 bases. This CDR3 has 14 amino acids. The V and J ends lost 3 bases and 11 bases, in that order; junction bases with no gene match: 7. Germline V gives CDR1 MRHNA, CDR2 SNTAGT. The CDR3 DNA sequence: TGTGCCAGCAGTGAAACCGGGACTAGCGGGATAAAGTACTTC. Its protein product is CASSETGTSGIKYF.

The CDR3 reads CAISESRQGADQPQHF. CDR3 sequence (DNA): TGTGCCATCAGTGAGTCGAGGCAGGGGGCGGACCAGCCCCAGCATTTT. The chain combines TRBV10-3 with TRBJ1-5, with 8 bases identical to TRBD1. The CDR3 is 16 residues long. Germline CDR1 is ENHRY and CDR2 is SYGVKD. V lost 0 bases and J lost 7; bases outside the gene matches: 8.

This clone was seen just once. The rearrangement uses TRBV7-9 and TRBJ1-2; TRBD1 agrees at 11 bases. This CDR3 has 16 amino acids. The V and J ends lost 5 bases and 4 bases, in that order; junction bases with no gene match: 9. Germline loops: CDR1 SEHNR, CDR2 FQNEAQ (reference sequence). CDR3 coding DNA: TGTGCCAGCAGCATGGGACAGGGGGGTGTGACCTATGGCTACACCTTC. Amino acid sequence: CASSMGQGGVTYGYTF.

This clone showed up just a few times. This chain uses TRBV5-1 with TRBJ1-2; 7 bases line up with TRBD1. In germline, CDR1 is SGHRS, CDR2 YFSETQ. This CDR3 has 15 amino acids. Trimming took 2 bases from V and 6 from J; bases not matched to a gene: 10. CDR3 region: CASSFQQGTGDGYTF. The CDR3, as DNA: TGCGCCAGCAGCTTTCAACAGGGGACGGGGGATGGCTACACCTTC.

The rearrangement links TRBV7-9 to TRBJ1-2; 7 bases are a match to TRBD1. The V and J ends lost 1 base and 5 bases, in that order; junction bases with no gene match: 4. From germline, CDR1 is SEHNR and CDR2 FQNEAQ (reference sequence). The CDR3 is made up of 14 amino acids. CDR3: CASSLGQGEYGYTF. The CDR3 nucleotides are TGTGCCAGCAGCTTAGGGCAGGGGGAGTATGGCTACACCTTC.

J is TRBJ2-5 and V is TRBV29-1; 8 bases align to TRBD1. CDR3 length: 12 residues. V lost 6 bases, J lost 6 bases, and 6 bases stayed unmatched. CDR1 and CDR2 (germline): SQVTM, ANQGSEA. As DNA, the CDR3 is TGCAGCGTCCGGACAGGGCCGCAGACCCAGTACTTC. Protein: CSVRTGPQTQYF.

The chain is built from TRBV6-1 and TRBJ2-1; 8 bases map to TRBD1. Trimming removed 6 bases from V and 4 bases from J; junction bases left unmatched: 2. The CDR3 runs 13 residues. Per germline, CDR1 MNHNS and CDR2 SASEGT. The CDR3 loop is CASRGQVYNEQFF. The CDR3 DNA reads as TGTGCCAGCAGGGGACAGGTGTACAATGAGCAGTTCTTC.

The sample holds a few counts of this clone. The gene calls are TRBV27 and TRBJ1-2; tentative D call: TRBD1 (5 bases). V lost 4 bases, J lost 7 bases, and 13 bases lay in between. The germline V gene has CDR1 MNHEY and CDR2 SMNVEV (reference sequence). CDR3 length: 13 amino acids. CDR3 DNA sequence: TGTGCCAGCAGTTCAGGGACTCTGGCTGGCTACACCTTC. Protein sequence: CASSSGTLAGYTF.